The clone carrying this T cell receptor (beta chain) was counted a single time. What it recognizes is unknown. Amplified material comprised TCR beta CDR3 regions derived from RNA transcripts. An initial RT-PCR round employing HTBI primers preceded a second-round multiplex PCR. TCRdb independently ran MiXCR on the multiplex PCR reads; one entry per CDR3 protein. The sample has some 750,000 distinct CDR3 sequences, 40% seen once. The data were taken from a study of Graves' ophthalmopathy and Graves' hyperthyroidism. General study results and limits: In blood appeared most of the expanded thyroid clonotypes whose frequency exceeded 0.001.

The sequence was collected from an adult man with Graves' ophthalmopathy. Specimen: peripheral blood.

CDR3 DNA sequence: TGTGCCAGCAGTCTAGGGGGACAGGGGCTCGGCGAGCAGTACTTC. Its protein product is CASSLGGQGLGEQYF. V usage is TRBV2 and J usage is TRBJ2-5, with 10 positions matching TRBD1. The end of the DNA fits TRBJ2-7 better, so the J call may be wrong. Germline V lookup: CDR1 SNHLY, CDR2 FYNNEI. The CDR3 length is 15 residues.